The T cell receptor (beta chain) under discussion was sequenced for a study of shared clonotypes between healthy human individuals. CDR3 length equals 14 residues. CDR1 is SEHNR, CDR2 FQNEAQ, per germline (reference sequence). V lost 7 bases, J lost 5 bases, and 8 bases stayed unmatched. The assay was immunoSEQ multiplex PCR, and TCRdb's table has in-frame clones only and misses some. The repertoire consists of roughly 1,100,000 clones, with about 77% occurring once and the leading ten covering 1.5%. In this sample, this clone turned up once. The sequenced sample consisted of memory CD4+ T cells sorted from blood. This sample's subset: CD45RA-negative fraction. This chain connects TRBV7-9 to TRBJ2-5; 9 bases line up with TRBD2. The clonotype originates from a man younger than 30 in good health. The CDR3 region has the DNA TGTGCCAGCACAACAGCGGGAGGATATGAGACCCAGTACTTC. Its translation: CASTTAGGYETQYF.